A selection of T cell receptor beta chains follows, all from one sample in a study of blood T cells in healthy people across ages. TCRdb ran MiXCR on the 5' RACE reads and lists one entry per CDR3 protein. The sample includes fewer than 1.5 million distinct CDR3 sequences, roughly 40% of them seen just once. The source material was blood. These receptors were collected from a woman younger than 30 in good health. Both conserved end residues are trimmed from each CDR3. The order of the fields is V gene, clone size, CDR3 protein. Some rows have no size entry. The others give once, few or many, or a class for an expanded clone.

>TRBV3-1|many
ASSQGLAGVGNEQF
>TRBV4-1|-
ASSDIAGGFQETQY
>TRBV12-3/TRBV12-4|-
ASSLSMAHEQY
>TRBV2|few
ASLTRGDQY
>TRBV5-1|-
AGSWTGVGPYNEQF
>TRBV3-1|-
ASSLSPGRATGELF
>TRBV5-1|few
ASSELARPTDTQY
>TRBV5-4|-
ASSGENPLGEQF
>TRBV29-1|-
SAPGENTEAF
>TRBV12-3/TRBV12-4|-
ASSINAAVKRIQY
>TRBV10-3|few
AISESGVGEPQH
>TRBV5-1|-
AGSVGQPLDEQY
>TRBV20-1|few
SARPHEQF